The 27 T cell receptor beta chains below were found in one sample sequenced in a study of early T cells in non-severe SARS-CoV-2 infection. TCRdb fed the 5' RACE reads into MiXCR, producing one record per CDR3 protein. Among over 35,000 distinct CDR3 sequences listed, 5% to 6.5% were seen once. The sample here was whole blood, taken at baseline. The receptors were sampled from an adult who was a healthcare worker with PCR-confirmed SARS-CoV-2 infection or an uninfected control (not recorded which).

This clonotype was seen at least ten times. V usage is TRBV30 and J usage is TRBJ1-1, with D uncertain. CDR3 size: 12 residues. CDR1 and CDR2 (germline): GTSNPN, SVGIG (reference sequence). V dropped 0 bases and J dropped 0 bases, with 2 bases sitting between them. The CDR3, as DNA: TGTGCCTGGAGTGTACTGAACACTGAAGCTTTCTTT. Protein sequence: CAWSVLNTEAFF. Combining the CDR3 with reference TRBV30 and TRBJ1-1 gives the whole variable domain SQTIHQWPATLVQPVGSPLSLECTVEGTSNPNLYWYRQAAGRGLQLLFYSVGIGQISSEVPQNLSASRPQDRQFILSSKKLLLSDSGFYLCAWSVLNTEAFFGQGTRLTVV.

This clonotype showed up many times. V is TRBV7-6 and J is TRBJ1-5; tentative D call: TRBD1 (5 bases). This CDR3 has 15 residues. Germline V gene data show CDR1 as SGHVS and CDR2 as FNYEAQ. V shed 2 bases and J shed 3 bases, with 11 bases lying between them. The CDR3 protein is CASSLTDSNNQPQHF. The CDR3 region has the DNA TGTGCCAGCAGCTTAACCGACAGTAACAATCAGCCCCAGCATTTT.

There are many counts of this clonotype. This chain connects TRBV7-9 to TRBJ1-1; no definite D call. V gave up 1 base and J gave up 1 base, with 7 bases separating them. Germline lookup yields CDR1 SEHNR and CDR2 FQNEAQ (reference sequence). This CDR3 is 14 amino acids long. The CDR3 reads CASSLEGSNTEAFF. CDR3 bases: TGTGCCAGCAGCTTAGAGGGTTCGAACACTGAAGCTTTCTTT.

This rearrangement joins TRBV18 to TRBJ2-3; 9 nucleotides line up with TRBD2. V gave up 3 bases and J gave up 3 bases; unmatched junction bases: 7. CDR3 length: 16 amino acids. Germline V gene sequence: CDR1 KGHSH, CDR2 LQKENI. The CDR3 coding sequence is TGTGCCAGCTCACCTCAGCGGGGGGCCCGGACAGATACGCAGTATTTT. It specifies CASSPQRGARTDTQYF.

As for this clonotype: With a much larger clone just one base away, this may be a read error. The rearrangement links TRBV6-6 to TRBJ2-2, with D perhaps given as TRBD1 or TRBD2 (5 bases each). Germline CDR1 reads MNHNY; CDR2 reads SVGAGI (reference sequence). The CDR3 sequence is 15 residues long. In DNA, the CDR3 is TGTGCCAGCAGTTACGGGCAGGGTGAGACCGGGAAGCTGTTTTTT. As protein: CASSYGQGETGKLFF.

The chain carries TRBV3-1 and TRBJ1-1; D is ambiguous. The CDR3 length is 15 residues. Trimming removed 0 bases at V and 2 bases at J, with 10 bases between. CDR1 is LGHDT, CDR2 YNNKEL, per germline (reference sequence). CDR3 in DNA: TGTGCCAGCAGCCAAGATACACGAAGAAACACTGAAGCTTTCTTT. Translating it yields CASSQDTRRNTEAFF.

This clonotype was counted between two and nine times. This chain links TRBV4-1 with TRBJ1-1, with D unresolved. This CDR3 region has 13 residues. V was pared by 3 bases and J by 1 base, with 6 bases between. CDR1 is MGHRA and CDR2 is YSYEKL in the germline V gene. In DNA, the CDR3 is TGCGCCAGCAGCCATGAGGGGAACACTGAAGCTTTCTTT. It encodes CASSHEGNTEAFF.

This clonotype was seen ten or more times. The V and J genes are TRBV10-3 and TRBJ1-6; TRBD1 might be the D (5 bases). Germline-derived CDR1 and CDR2 are ENHRY and SYGVKD. Deletions cut 3 bases from V and 7 bases from J, with 13 bases between. The CDR3 contains 15 residues. The CDR3, as DNA: TGTGCCATCAGTGAAGGGCAGGGCGGCAATTCACCCCTCCACTTT. Translated: CAISEGQGGNSPLHF.

The rearrangement uses TRBV9 and TRBJ2-1; TRBD2 agrees at 10 bases. The CDR3 length is 19 residues. Germline V lookup: CDR1 SGDLS, CDR2 YYNGEE. V shed 3 bases, J shed 1 base, and the junction held 13 bases outside the gene matches. The CDR3 loop reads CASSASSSGGYSSYNEQFF. CDR3 sequence (DNA): TGTGCCAGCAGCGCCAGTTCTAGCGGGGGTTACTCTTCCTACAATGAGCAGTTCTTC.

This clonotype was counted ten times or more. V gene TRBV7-7 combines with J gene TRBJ2-3; TRBD1 matches at 7 bases. The CDR3 has 16 residues. V lost 5 bases and J lost 2; bases outside the gene matches: 10. Germline V gene data show CDR1 as SSHAT and CDR2 as FNYEAQ (reference sequence). The CDR3 here is CASSPSPDRDTDTQYF. Written as DNA, the CDR3 is TGTGCCAGCAGCCCCTCCCCCGACAGGGACACAGATACGCAGTATTTT.

This chain uses TRBV6-5 with TRBJ2-2; a weak D match, TRBD2 (6 bases). This CDR3 is 14 amino acids long. V gave up 7 bases and J gave up 4 bases, with 13 bases separating them. Per germline, CDR1 MNHEY and CDR2 SVGAGI. The CDR3 sequence: CASIRERGTGELFF. For the CDR3, the DNA is TGTGCCAGCATACGGGAGCGTGGCACCGGGGAGCTGTTTTTT.

This clonotype was picked up a small number of times. The CDR3, as DNA: TGTGCCAGCAGCCTAAACTTCTACGAGCAGTACTTC. It yields the protein CASSLNFYEQYF. This rearrangement joins TRBV28 to TRBJ2-7, with unresolved D. In germline, CDR1 is MDHEN, CDR2 SYDVKM. Trimming took off 6 bases at V and 3 bases at J, with 9 bases between the two ends. CDR3 length equals 12 residues.

The table lists this clonotype with many counts. The chain couples TRBV7-6 to TRBJ2-5; D remains ambiguous. Trimming left V 11 bases short and J 2 bases short, with 21 bases between. The CDR3 has 15 amino acids. Looked up from germline, CDR1 is SGHVS and CDR2 is FNYEAQ. The CDR3 here is CASLRLAGLQETQYF. CDR3 nucleotides: TGTGCCTCCCTAAGGCTTGCAGGCCTACAAGAGACCCAGTACTTC.

In nucleotides, the CDR3 is TGTGCCAGCTCACCAGGCGGGGGCCGAGACGAGCAGTACTTC. Encoded protein: CASSPGGGRDEQYF. The chain recombines TRBV18 with TRBJ2-7, with a possible D match to TRBD2 (7 bases). Germline CDR1 and CDR2: KGHSH and LQKENI. V was cut by 2 bases and J by 5 bases, with 13 bases left in between. The CDR3 contains 14 residues.

In this sample, this clonotype turned up many times. This sequence joins TRBV7-7 and TRBJ1-4; 9 bases match TRBD1. This CDR3 comprises 15 residues. Per germline, CDR1 SSHAT and CDR2 FNYEAQ (reference sequence). The V and J ends lost 2 bases and 3 bases, in that order; junction bases with no gene match: 1. Here the CDR3 reads CASSLRTGANEKLFF. The CDR3 DNA is TGTGCCAGCAGCTTACGGACAGGGGCTAATGAAAAACTGTTTTTT.

This clonotype was seen a handful of times. The rearrangement uses TRBV25-1 and TRBJ2-3; no clear D. This CDR3 spans 11 amino acids. The germline gives CDR1 MGHDK, CDR2 SYGVNS. V was clipped by 2 bases and J by 10 bases, with 7 bases between them. CDR3 nucleotides: TGTGCCAGCAGTGAAACTCGGGCGCAGTATTTT. It specifies CASSETRAQYF. Full variable domain (remainder filled in from reference TRBV25-1 and TRBJ2-3): EADIYQTPRYLVIGTGKKITLECSQTMGHDKMYWYQQDPGMELHLIHYSYGVNSTEKGDLSSESTVSRIRTEHFPLTLESARPSHTSQYLCASSETRAQYFGPGTRLTVL.

This clonotype was seen at least ten times. V is TRBV12-3 or TRBV12-4 and J is TRBJ1-2; 9 bases are shared with TRBD1. J gave up 4 bases and V 6 bases, and 12 bases lay outside the gene matches. The CDR3 spans 16 residues. Written as DNA, the CDR3 is TGTGCCAGCAGGGTCACCCCGGACAGGGGTATCTATGGCTACACCTTC. Protein sequence: CASRVTPDRGIYGYTF.

This chain links TRBV25-1 with TRBJ2-2; D call uncertain. The CDR3 covers 15 residues. Per germline, CDR1 MGHDK and CDR2 SYGVNS. V gave up 3 bases and J gave up 1 base, with 9 bases separating them. In DNA form, the CDR3 reads TGTGCCAGCAGTGATCGGCACAGGAACACCGGGGAGCTGTTTTTT. Its protein product is CASSDRHRNTGELFF. The variable domain in full, with the rest retrieved from reference TRBV25-1 and TRBJ2-2, is EADIYQTPRYLVIGTGKKITLECSQTMGHDKMYWYQQDPGMELHLIHYSYGVNSTEKGDLSSESTVSRIRTEHFPLTLESARPSHTSQYLCASSDRHRNTGELFFGEGSRLTVL.

This sequence joins TRBV30 and TRBJ2-7; D possibly uses TRBD1 or TRBD2 (6 bases each). The CDR3 is 13 residues long. V was pared by 3 bases and J by 6 bases, with 15 bases between. Per the germline V gene, CDR1 is GTSNPN and CDR2 is SVGIG (reference sequence). The CDR3 bases are TGTGCCTGGAGCCTAGGGGGGACTGGCGAGCAGTACTTC. Translation gives CAWSLGGTGEQYF.

V is TRBV6-1 and J is TRBJ1-3; TRBD1 might be the D (6 bases). Trimming took off 6 bases at V and 9 bases at J, with 15 bases between the two ends. The CDR3 is 13 amino acids. The germline V gene encodes CDR1 MNHNS and CDR2 SASEGT. The CDR3 DNA is TGTGCCAGCAGCCCTGGACAGTTTCTCACCATATATTTT. It translates to CASSPGQFLTIYF.

Ten or more counts support this clonotype. The chain joins TRBV10-3 to TRBJ1-6; 9 positions agree with TRBD1. The CDR3 is 12 residues long. Germline V gene data show CDR1 as ENHRY and CDR2 as SYGVKD. Unmatched junction bases numbered 6, after V lost 11 bases and J lost 10 bases. The CDR3 sequence: CASQDRGSPLHF. The DNA for the CDR3 is TGTGCCTCCCAGGACAGGGGATCACCCCTCCACTTT.

This clonotype was seen a handful of times. This sequence joins TRBV11-2 and TRBJ1-2, with 7 bases fitting TRBD1. The CDR3 runs to 18 residues. Germline trimming cut 5 bases from V and 1 base from J; bases unmatched to any gene: 16. CDR1 and CDR2 from the germline V gene are SGHAT and FQNNGV. CDR3 in amino acids: CASSPLIGTVNFNYGYTF. The CDR3 DNA is TGTGCCAGCAGCCCCCTAATTGGGACAGTCAACTTTAACTATGGCTACACCTTC.

This clonotype occurred a few times. This sequence joins TRBV12-3 or TRBV12-4 and TRBJ1-5; 8 bases line up with TRBD1. This CDR3 is built from 16 residues. V trimming: 6 bases; J trimming: 3 bases; junction bases outside the gene matches: 10. CDR3 sequence reads: CASSGFPGGDNQPQHF. CDR3 bases: TGTGCCAGCAGCGGCTTCCCAGGGGGCGACAATCAGCCCCAGCATTTT.

This clonotype has ten or more counts. This sequence joins TRBV11-2 and TRBJ1-1, with 8 bases fitting TRBD1. Germline loops: CDR1 SGHAT, CDR2 FQNNGV. This CDR3 comprises 15 residues. The J segment lost 2 bases and the V segment lost 4 bases, leaving 6 bases of the junction unmatched. CDR3 in DNA: TGTGCCAGCAGCTCGCTGGACAGGGATAACACTGAAGCTTTCTTT. Translation gives CASSSLDRDNTEAFF.

This clonotype has a handful of counts. The J gene is TRBJ2-7, the V gene TRBV10-2; 8 bases fit TRBD2. Germline CDR1 reads WSHSY; CDR2 reads SAAADI. The V segment lost 2 bases and the J segment 2 bases; nucleotides outside the gene matches: 5. The CDR3 runs to 15 residues. CDR3 in amino acids: CASSERLAQTYEQYF. The CDR3 DNA sequence: TGCGCCAGCAGTGAGCGACTAGCGCAAACCTACGAGCAGTACTTC.

The chain employs TRBV6-2 or TRBV6-3 and TRBJ2-7; 10 bases line up with TRBD1. Germline V CDR1 and CDR2: MNHEY, SVGEGT. This CDR3 region has 15 residues. V shed 4 bases, J shed 7 bases, and the junction held 10 bases outside the gene matches. CDR3 DNA sequence: TGTGCCAGCAGTTTCCGGGACAGGGGATTTCATGAGCAGTACTTC. Protein product: CASSFRDRGFHEQYF.

This clonotype was detected ten times or more. Here the CDR3 reads CASSAGQGSNQPQHF. The CDR3 region has the DNA TGTGCCAGCAGCGCAGGACAGGGGAGCAATCAGCCCCAGCATTTT. V gene TRBV7-2 combines with J gene TRBJ1-5; 9 positions agree with TRBD1. There are 15 residues in the CDR3. In germline, CDR1 is SGHTA, CDR2 FQGNSA. Trimming removed 5 bases from V and 1 base from J; junction bases left unmatched: 3.